The T cell receptor beta chain under discussion was sequenced for a study of neurological immune-mediated disorders. Via MiXCR, TCRdb re-called the 5' RACE reads, giving one row per CDR3 protein. The table has around 50,000 distinct CDR3 sequences, about an eighth seen once. Germline CDR1 and CDR2: ENHRY and SYGVKD. The CDR3 extends over 15 amino acids. Trimming removed 4 bases from V and 4 bases from J, with 16 bases in between. Specified time point: longitudinal time-point 2. This clonotype has ten or more counts. The chain links TRBV10-3 to TRBJ1-1, with a tentative D call TRBD1 (5 bases). The sequencing input was PBMCs. This TCR was sampled from a male donor with HTLV-1-associated myelopathy (HAM/TSP). CDR3 nucleotides: TGTGCCATCAGTGCAGGGCGGGAGAGTGGCACTGAAGCTTTCTTT. Residues: CAISAGRESGTEAFF.